One sample yielded the 17 T cell receptor beta chains listed below, sequenced in a study of cytomegalovirus exposure and HLA in healthy donors. Use of 60 Vbeta and 13 Jbeta primers characterized the PCR. Sequenced by immunoSEQ multiplex PCR; TCRdb stores in-frame clones only, minus some. This repertoire includes 53,000 or so clones. The sequencing sample was made of PBMCs. All receptors come from a male donor in good health and CMV-seropositive.

This rearrangement joins TRBV6-5 to TRBJ1-2; 9 bases are a match to TRBD1. Looked up from germline, CDR1 is MNHEY and CDR2 is SVGAGI. Trimming cost V 0 bases and J 4 bases; bases outside gene matches: 6. The CDR3 is 16 amino acids. CDR3 in DNA: TGTGCCAGCAGTTACTCGATCGGGACAGGGATCTATGGCTACACCTTC. Translation: CASSYSIGTGIYGYTF.

The genes are TRBV19 and TRBJ1-1, with TRBD1 as a possible D gene (5 bases). The CDR3 runs to 16 residues. CDR1 LNHDA and CDR2 SQIVND come from the germline V gene (reference sequence). Trimming took off 5 bases at V and 0 bases at J, with 16 bases between the two ends. CDR3 in DNA: TGTGCCAGTAGTGCCCCGCGACAGCTAATGAACACTGAAGCTTTCTTT. Translating gives CASSAPRQLMNTEAFF.

V and J are TRBV11-2 and TRBJ2-1, with 8 bases that match TRBD2. The junction had 2 bases not matched to a gene; V was cut back by 4 bases and J by 0 bases. The V gene's germline CDR1 is SGHAT and CDR2 FQNNGV. CDR3 length: 15 residues. The CDR3 DNA reads TGTGCCAGCAGCTGGGCGGGGGGCTCCTACAATGAGCAGTTCTTC. It is translated as CASSWAGGSYNEQFF. Using reference TRBV11-2 and TRBJ2-1 for the parts outside the CDR3, the full variable domain is EAGVAQSPRYKIIEKRQSVAFWCNPISGHATLYWYQQILGQGPKLLIQFQNNGVVDDSQLPKDRFSAERLKGVDSTLKIQPAKLEDSAVYLCASSWAGGSYNEQFFGPGTRLTVL.

The chain recombines TRBV7-3 with TRBJ1-5; no clear D gene. The germline V and J ends were trimmed by 5 bases and 0 bases, with 11 bases remaining between them. The CDR3 runs 15 residues. Germline V lookup: CDR1 SGHTA, CDR2 FQGTGA. CDR3 sequence (DNA): TGTGCCAGCAGCCCCCGATGCTATAGCAATCAGCCCCAGCATTTT. Translation: CASSPRCYSNQPQHF.

The chain links TRBV27 to TRBJ2-1; 10 positions agree with TRBD2. Trimming took 8 bases from V and 0 from J; bases not matched to a gene: 16. CDR1 and CDR2 (germline): MNHEY, SMNVEV (reference sequence). The length of the CDR3 is 19 residues. CDR3 sequence: CASHLWGLAGASSYNEQFF. CDR3 in DNA: TGTGCCAGCCACCTTTGGGGCCTAGCGGGGGCCTCCTCCTACAATGAGCAGTTCTTC.

J is TRBJ1-1 and V is TRBV7-9, with 8 nucleotides matching TRBD1. This CDR3 is built from 16 residues. Germline CDR1 SEHNR, CDR2 FQNEAQ (reference sequence). Losses at the gene ends were 6 bases for V and 1 base for J; bases not matched to a gene: 10. As DNA, the CDR3 is TGTGCCAGCAGTCTGGGGCCCGGACAGGGGAACACTGAAGCTTTCTTT. Its protein is CASSLGPGQGNTEAFF.

The chain couples TRBV28 to TRBJ2-3, with 10 bases that match TRBD2. This CDR3 has 16 amino acids. With 4 bases clipped from V and 0 bases from J, the junction kept 4 bases outside the gene matches. Germline loops: CDR1 MDHEN, CDR2 SYDVKM. The CDR3 DNA follows: TGTGCCAGCAGTTGGGAGCGGGGGGGGAGCACAGATACGCAGTATTTT. Translation gives CASSWERGGSTDTQYF. Drawing the rest from reference TRBV28 and TRBJ2-3, the complete variable domain is DVKVTQSSRYLVKRTGEKVFLECVQDMDHENMFWYRQDPGLGLRLIYFSYDVKMKEKGDIPEGYSVSREKKERFSLILESASTNQTSMYLCASSWERGGSTDTQYFGPGTRLTVL.

The rearrangement uses TRBV30 and TRBJ1-6, with TRBD1 matching 7 bases. This CDR3 region has 12 residues. J gave up 13 bases and V 3 bases, and 6 bases lay outside the gene matches. Per germline, CDR1 GTSNPN and CDR2 SVGIG (reference sequence). CDR3 in DNA: TGTGCCTGGAGCCGCGACAGGGCGCCCCTCCACTTT. Its translation: CAWSRDRAPLHF.

The rearrangement uses TRBV18 and TRBJ2-2, with D possibly being TRBD2 (5 bases). V lost 3 bases to trimming and J lost 5 bases, with 10 bases between them. The CDR3 has 14 amino acids. Germline V gene sequence: CDR1 KGHSH, CDR2 LQKENI. Here the CDR3 reads CASSPRTSTGELFF. DNA of the CDR3: TGTGCCAGCTCACCGAGGACTTCAACCGGGGAGCTGTTTTTT.

The chain has TRBV7-3 and TRBJ1-5; TRBD1 matches 7 bases. Unmatched junction bases numbered 5, after V lost 8 bases and J lost 4 bases. This CDR3 spans 13 amino acids. Germline V gene lookup returns CDR1 SGHTA and CDR2 FQGTGA. Here the CDR3 reads CASGTGANQPQHF. The CDR3 DNA sequence: TGTGCCAGCGGCACAGGGGCGAATCAGCCCCAGCATTTT.

V and J are TRBV6-5 and TRBJ1-2, with TRBD1 matching 7 bases. The CDR3 spans 14 residues. V lost 7 bases to trimming and J lost 4 bases; unmatched junction nucleotides: 9. The V gene's germline CDR1 is MNHEY and CDR2 SVGAGI. The CDR3 region is CASTPTGKPYGYTF. DNA for the CDR3: TGTGCCAGCACCCCGACAGGGAAACCCTATGGCTACACCTTC.

The chain is built from TRBV4-3 and TRBJ2-3; 12 nucleotides agree with TRBD2. The CDR3 has 16 residues. V lost 4 bases to trimming and J lost 2 bases; unmatched junction nucleotides: 4. Germline V CDR1 and CDR2: LGHNA, YSLEER. For the CDR3, the DNA is TGCGCCAGCAGCCCTAGCGGGGGGGGAGTCACAGATACGCAGTATTTT. Translating it yields CASSPSGGGVTDTQYF.

This chain joins TRBV4-3 and TRBJ1-4; 10 bases match TRBD1. Germline V gives CDR1 LGHNA, CDR2 YSLEER. This CDR3 has 15 amino acids. The V and J ends lost 6 bases and 8 bases, in that order; junction bases with no gene match: 9. The CDR3 nucleotides read TGCGCCAGCAGTCGACAGGGGGCCCTAAAGGAAAAACTGTTTTTT. This translates into CASSRQGALKEKLFF.

This sequence joins TRBV7-2 and TRBJ2-5; maybe TRBD2 (5 bases). The CDR3 totals 12 residues. Trimming left V 3 bases short and J 7 bases short, with 9 bases between. Germline V gives CDR1 SGHTA, CDR2 FQGNSA. CDR3 in DNA: TGTGCCAGCAGCTTGGGTCGGGGGACCCAGTACTTC. Amino acids: CASSLGRGTQYF.

V is TRBV5-4 and J is TRBJ2-1; D is possibly TRBD1 (5 bases). The CDR3 length is 14 residues. The germline V gene encodes CDR1 SGHNT and CDR2 YYREEE (reference sequence). Trimming shortened V by 4 bases and J by 8 bases, and 16 bases separated the two germline ends. The DNA of the CDR3 is TGTGCCAGCAGCAAAGGGGCGGCCGGCGATGAGCAGTTCTTC. Amino acids: CASSKGAAGDEQFF.

The chain carries TRBV10-3 and TRBJ1-4; weak D call: TRBD1 (5 bases). V was pared by 8 bases and J by 7 bases, with 14 bases between. Germline lookup yields CDR1 ENHRY and CDR2 SYGVKD. CDR3 length: 13 amino acids. The CDR3 coding sequence is TGTGCCATCGGCCGGGGCGGGAGTGAAAAACTGTTTTTT. It yields the protein CAIGRGGSEKLFF.

The chain couples TRBV7-2 to TRBJ2-2, with D unresolved. The germline V and J ends were trimmed by 2 bases and 4 bases, with 11 bases remaining between them. The CDR3 length is 15 residues. The germline CDR1 and CDR2 sequences are SGHTA and FQGNSA. The CDR3 nucleotides are TGTGCCAGCAGCTTACGTGAGGTCACCACCGGGGAGCTGTTTTTT. Its translation: CASSLREVTTGELFF.